This is a list of T cell receptor beta chains from one sample in a study of OX40 agonist ivuxolimab in advanced cancers. Clones were read by immunoSEQ multiplex PCR, and TCRdb kept only the in-frame ones, dropping some. Seen here are roughly 40,000 clones, 92% observed once, and the top ten hold 13% to 15%. Source: CD4+ or CD8+ T cells sorted from blood, taken in a trial of the OX40 agonist ivuxolimab. The source is an adult with an advanced solid tumor such as melanoma, head and neck, liver or kidney cancer. CDR3s include the opening cysteine and the closing phenylalanine or tryptophan. The D gene is left open where the match is weak. Expanded clones are given a class, and other clones once, few, many or no size at all.

d_call j_call v_call clone_size cdr3_nt cdr3_aa
NA TRBJ2-5 TRBV5-1 once TGCGCCACCACCGGTAGCTGCCAGTACTTC CATTGSCQYF
NA TRBJ1-5 TRBV10-2 NA TGCGCCAGCAGTGAAGGCCTACAGTGGCCCCAGCATTTT CASSEGLQWPQHF
TRBD2 TRBJ2-5 TRBV10-3 NA TGTGCCATCAGTGGATTAGCGGGTGGGGAGACCCAGTACTTC CAISGLAGGETQYF
NA TRBJ2-1 TRBV4-1 NA TGCGCCAGCAGCCAAGCGCCTTTGAATGAGCAGTTCTTC CASSQAPLNEQFF
NA TRBJ2-1 TRBV29-1 NA TGCAGCGTCGACGAAACCTACAATGAGCAGTTCTTC CSVDETYNEQFF
TRBD2 TRBJ2-7 TRBV9 NA TGTGCCAGCAGCGTAGGGACTAGCGGGAGTTCCTACGAGCAGTACTTC CASSVGTSGSSYEQYF
TRBD2 TRBJ2-7 TRBV4-1 NA TGCGCCAGCAAACAGGCTAGCGGCTCCTACGAGCAGTACTTC CASKQASGSYEQYF
NA TRBJ1-5 TRBV2 NA TGTGCCAGCAAGACACTCAGCAATCAGCCCCAGCATTTT CASKTLSNQPQHF
NA TRBJ2-1 TRBV29-1 NA TGCAGCGTACCTGGGAATGAGCAGTTCTTC CSVPGNEQFF
NA TRBJ2-3 TRBV28 NA TGTGCCAGCAGCCGGAGCACAGATACGCAGTATTTT CASSRSTDTQYF
NA TRBJ2-7 TRBV5-1 NA TGCGCCAGCAGCTGGGGGTTGGCCAACGAGCAGTACTTC CASSWGLANEQYF
NA TRBJ2-1 TRBV29-1 NA TGCAGCGTTTGGTTTTACAATGAGCAGTTCTTC CSVWFYNEQFF
NA TRBJ1-3 TRBV6-5 NA TGTGCCAGCAGTTACGGGGGAAGGGGAAACACCATATATTTT CASSYGGRGNTIYF
NA TRBJ1-3 TRBV9 NA TGTGCCAGCAGCGGCGGGACACTTACAACCTCTGGAAACACCATATATTTT CASSGGTLTTSGNTIYF
NA TRBJ2-1 TRBV5-1 NA TGCGCCAGCAGCTTGGTACACCAAGGTTATACCTACAATGAGCAGTTCTTC CASSLVHQGYTYNEQFF
NA TRBJ2-7 TRBV18 NA TGTGCCAGCTCACCCGGGACCATCTCCTACGAGCAGTACTTC CASSPGTISYEQYF
TRBD1 TRBJ1-1 TRBV11-2 once TGTGCCAGCAGCTTAGGAATAGGTAGGGGGCTTTATGACACTGAAGCTTTCTTT CASSLGIGRGLYDTEAFF
TRBD2 TRBJ2-7 TRBV5-6 NA TGTGCCAGCAGCCCGTGGTTGAGGCGGAGCGGGGACTCCTACGAGCAGTACTTC CASSPWLRRSGDSYEQYF
NA TRBJ2-3 TRBV29-1 once TGCAGCGTTGAAGATCGGGGGACAGTTACGCAGTATTTT CSVEDRGTVTQYF
NA TRBJ2-7 TRBV4-2 NA TGTGCCAGCAGCCAAGATAAGGTCGAGCAGTACTTC CASSQDKVEQYF
NA TRBJ1-1 TRBV11-2 NA TGTGCCAGCACCGAAAAAAAAGGGGACACTGAAGCTTTCTTT CASTEKKGDTEAFF
NA TRBJ2-1 TRBV7-8 NA TGTGCCAGCAGTCACGAGAGCTCCTACAATGAGCAGTTCTTC CASSHESSYNEQFF
NA TRBJ1-5 TRBV7-9 few TGTGCCAGCAGCTTCGGGGGGAAGGAGCCCCAGCATTTT CASSFGGKEPQHF
NA TRBJ2-1 TRBV11-2 NA TGTGCCAGCAGCCCCGGGGTTAATGAGCAGTTCTTC CASSPGVNEQFF
TRBD2 TRBJ2-3 TRBV6-1 NA TGTGCCAGCAGTGAAACCAGGACTAGCGGGACCACAGATACGCAGTATTTT CASSETRTSGTTDTQYF
NA TRBJ2-3 TRBV13 NA TGTGCCAGCAGCCGGGAACGGGCCACTAGCACAGATACGCAGTATTTT CASSRERATSTDTQYF
NA TRBJ2-7 TRBV30 NA TGTGCCTGGGCACCCCTGAACTACGAGCAGTACTTC CAWAPLNYEQYF
TRBD2 TRBJ2-1 TRBV7-7 NA TGTGCTAGCAGCCCAGCGGGAGGGCCCTCCTACAATGAGCAGTTCTTC CASSPAGGPSYNEQFF
TRBD2 TRBJ2-7 TRBV29-1 NA TGCAGCGTCGCTAGCGGGAGGGCCTACGAGCAGTACTTC CSVASGRAYEQYF
TRBD1 TRBJ2-2 TRBV6-5 NA TGTGCCAGCAGTTCGGACAGGGGGTTCACCGGGGAGCTGTTTTTT CASSSDRGFTGELFF
TRBD2 TRBJ2-7 TRBV20-1 NA TGCAGTGCTCCCGGGGGGGGCGAGCAGTACTTC CSAPGGGEQYF
TRBD2 TRBJ2-7 TRBV28 NA TGTGCCAGCAGTTTCCCAAAAGCGGGAGACCCCTACGAGCAGTACTTC CASSFPKAGDPYEQYF
NA TRBJ1-1 TRBV7-9 NA TGTGCCAGCAGCCGAGACGAGAACACTGAAGCTTTCTTT CASSRDENTEAFF
NA TRBJ2-1 TRBV6-4 once TGTGCCAGCAGTGACTCGCCGTATTCCTACAATGAGCAGTTCTTC CASSDSPYSYNEQFF
NA TRBJ2-1 TRBV25-1 NA TGTGCCAGCAGTGAATTTGGGTACAATGAGCAGTTCTTC CASSEFGYNEQFF
NA TRBJ1-3 TRBV27 NA TGTGCCAGCAGTTTGTCTACATCTGGAAACACCATATATTTT CASSLSTSGNTIYF
TRBD2 TRBJ2-1 TRBV4-1 once TGCGCCAGCAGCCAAATAGCGGGAGAGGGGAATGAGCAGTTCTTC CASSQIAGEGNEQFF
NA TRBJ2-5 TRBV18 NA TGTGCCAGCTCACCCACGGGACGGACCCTCCAAGAGACCCAGTACTTC CASSPTGRTLQETQYF
NA TRBJ2-7 TRBV2 NA TGTGCCAGCAGTGTTCGGGGTGCGTACGAGCAGTACTTC CASSVRGAYEQYF
TRBD2 TRBJ2-1 TRBV9 NA TGTGCCAGCAGCCCAGAAGCGGGAGGTGTGAATGAGCAGTTCTTC CASSPEAGGVNEQFF
TRBD2 TRBJ2-3 TRBV5-6 NA TGTGCCAGCAGCTTGGGGGGAGCGGGGGGCACAGATACGCAGTATTTT CASSLGGAGGTDTQYF
NA TRBJ2-3 TRBV7-8 NA TGTGCCGCCGGTGACCTCAGCACAGATACGCAGTATTTT CAAGDLSTDTQYF
NA TRBJ2-6 TRBV6-1 few TGTGCCAGCAGTGCGACTCCTTCTGGGGCCAACGTCCTGACTTTC CASSATPSGANVLTF